This T cell receptor (beta chain) stems from a study of T cells in Graves' hyperthyroidism and ophthalmopathy. Study results and caveats: The model identified upcoming ophthalmopathy a median around 7.1 months ahead of onset.

The TCR beta CDR3 regions underwent amplification using RNA transcripts as the source. An initial round of RT-PCR targeting the TCR CDR3 relied on the HTBI primer set. MiXCR was run by TCRdb on the multiplex PCR reads, yielding one entry per CDR3 protein. The sample comprises some 300,000 distinct CDR3 sequences, approximately 18% of which are singletons, and roughly 39% rests with the top ten. V shed 4 bases, J shed 5 bases, and the junction held 11 bases outside the gene matches. This CDR3 is built from 16 residues. Germline CDR1 is SGDLS and CDR2 is YYNGEE. As concerns this clonotype: Its antigen is currently unknown.

This clonotype originated in a man between 45 and 60 years old with Graves' ophthalmopathy. This chain links TRBV9 with TRBJ2-1; 8 bases are a match to TRBD2. Sequenced sample: blood. The CDR3 DNA reads TGTGCCAGCAGCCCGACGGGAGCGGGAGCCGACAATGAGCAGTTCTTC. It codes for CASSPTGAGADNEQFF.